The source of this T cell receptor (beta chain) is a study of beta chain features in type 1 diabetes. For the study at large: Age and gender were similar between patients and healthy donors, as were cell yields.

The CDR3 is made up of 15 amino acids. V was pared by 2 bases and J by 7 bases, with 15 bases between. Germline values: CDR1 MNHNS, CDR2 SASEGT. Reverse transcription of all isolated RNA meant that expressed TCRB transcripts were sequenced. Libraries were prepared by immunoSEQ multiplex PCR; TCRdb keeps only in-frame clonotypes and omits some of them. This table holds under 400,000 clones, about 14% found once. Study-wide results and caveats: Fewer junction insertions and more nucleotide deletions appeared in type 1 diabetes patients. PCR might preferentially amplify shorter templates, equally in patients and controls.

Sorting based on CD45RO/CCR7/CD25/CD127/CD95/CD27 separated CD4+ naive, central memory, regulatory and stem cell-like memory cells. In the case of this clone: What it binds is not known.

This chain connects TRBV6-1 to TRBJ1-5; no reliable D call. Input material: central memory CD4+ T cells from blood. The sequence was obtained from a young man in good health. The CDR3 nucleotides read TGTGCCAGCAGTGAACTAGCCTGGACGGAACAGCCCCAGCATTTT. Its translation: CASSELAWTEQPQHF.